The subject of this entry is one T cell receptor (beta chain). The specificity of this receptor is unknown. Qualities for individual bases were not recorded, and no much larger clone is one base off. The data derive from a study of blood T cell repertoires in COVID-19 (dated by TCRdb to the early 2020s). General notes on the study: Collaborator samples came from the United States, Italy and Spain and covered acute and convalescent phases of COVID-19. The dataset comprised deeply sampled blood TCRbeta repertoires from subjects exposed to, actively infected with, or recovered from COVID-19. The prospective study material was composed of cDNA or gDNA derived from T cells, B-cell-depleted T cells, or PBMCs. The samples were drawn from the first 160 participants of the ongoing ImmuneRACE study and from 1,254 subjects provided by 6 global collaborators. HLA class I and class II types, where available, came from metadata supplied by the sample provider rather than from assay-based typing. The repertoires were released in a freely available public database meant as a resource for research on the immune response to SARS-CoV-2. The sample metadata nearly always contained a de-identified subject ID, COVID-19 status, age in years and sex.

Participants in the prospective study were aged roughly 18 to 100 years, lived in 24 United States geographic areas, and enrolled through a virtual design. Cohort assignment in the prospective study relied on participant-reported clinical history from a screening survey and a study questionnaire. For ImmuneRACE Cohort 3, a participant was defined as recovered based on two consecutive negative NP/OP PCR tests, clearance by a healthcare professional, or resolution of symptoms. In the prospective study, mobile phlebotomists collected whole blood, serum and a nasopharyngeal or oropharyngeal swab from each participant. Participants in the prospective study had the option to provide additional blood draws and questionnaires over a roughly 2-month period. Before DNA extraction, prospective study blood samples were shipped either frozen or at room temperature. CDR1 and CDR2 are drawn from the germline V gene (reference sequence): MNHEY, SMNVEV. V is reduced by 2 bases and J by 7 bases, leaving a spacing of 11 bases between them. There are 13 amino acids in the CDR3, from cysteine to phenylalanine inclusive. Kept here is only the CDR3 DNA, which spans 39 bases and is read in frame from base 1.

TCRbeta CDR3 regions were amplified from genomic DNA using the immunoSEQ Assay, a bias-controlled multiplex PCR. For the original study's pipeline: Within the assay, amplification of reference gene primers was used to estimate how many nucleated cells each sample contained. To quantify the absolute abundance of each unique TCRbeta CDR3 rearrangement, sequence reads were collapsed and filtered. For each sample, productive Simpson clonality was calculated by taking the square root of Simpson's diversity index across productive rearrangements. Not all clones reach the TCRdb copy of this immuneACCESS table, which keeps in-frame sequences only. Checked studies attribute under half of the gap to unresolved V genes and leave the rest unexplained. The DNA was the basis for D and trimming; V, J and clone size are from that table. The table for this sample lists about 480,000 clones; 85% to 90% of them were counted only once. Approximately 1.8% of the sample comes from the top ten.

What the work shows at the level of the full study, not this receptor alone: How much clinical and demographic metadata was included differed by source and by participant, and the metadata was provided uncurated.

Sequencing was carried out using PBMCs or T cells enriched from blood (not recorded which). This chain is built from TRBV27 and TRBJ1-1; matching of 5 bases hints at TRBD1 as the D gene. This TCR was sampled from a woman aged 40 to 55 who had recovered from COVID-19. CDR3 reads: CASSLTWQGEAFF. The DNA reads TGTGCCAGCAGTTTAACATGGCAGGGTGAAGCTTTCTTT.